This TCR beta chain was observed in a study of blood T cell repertoires in COVID-19. Across the whole study: Researchers got acute and convalescent COVID-19 samples from the United States, Italy and Spain. The analysed material was cDNA or gDNA that came from T cells, B-cell-depleted T cells, or PBMCs.

Per the original methods: How many nucleated cells were present was estimated from reference gene primer amplification. The repertoire was sequenced with immunoSEQ multiplex PCR; TCRdb's copy has only in-frame clones and lacks some. The D gene and trimming were derived from the DNA, and the V and J assignments and clone size from that table. This sample has 250,000 to 300,000 clones, with 80% to 90% found just once. The TCR was taken from a woman aged 40 to 50 with acute or convalescent COVID-19. Sequencing was done on a sample of peripheral blood.

This CDR3 is CASSEQGTGEKLFF. CDR3 nucleotides: TGTGCCAGCAGCGAACAGGGCACTGGAGAAAAACTGTTTTTT. J is TRBJ1-4 and V is TRBV9; tentative D call: TRBD1 (6 bases). CDR3 length: 14 residues. CDR1 is SGDLS and CDR2 is YYNGEE in the germline V gene. V lost 3 bases, J lost 8 bases, and 14 bases lay in between.